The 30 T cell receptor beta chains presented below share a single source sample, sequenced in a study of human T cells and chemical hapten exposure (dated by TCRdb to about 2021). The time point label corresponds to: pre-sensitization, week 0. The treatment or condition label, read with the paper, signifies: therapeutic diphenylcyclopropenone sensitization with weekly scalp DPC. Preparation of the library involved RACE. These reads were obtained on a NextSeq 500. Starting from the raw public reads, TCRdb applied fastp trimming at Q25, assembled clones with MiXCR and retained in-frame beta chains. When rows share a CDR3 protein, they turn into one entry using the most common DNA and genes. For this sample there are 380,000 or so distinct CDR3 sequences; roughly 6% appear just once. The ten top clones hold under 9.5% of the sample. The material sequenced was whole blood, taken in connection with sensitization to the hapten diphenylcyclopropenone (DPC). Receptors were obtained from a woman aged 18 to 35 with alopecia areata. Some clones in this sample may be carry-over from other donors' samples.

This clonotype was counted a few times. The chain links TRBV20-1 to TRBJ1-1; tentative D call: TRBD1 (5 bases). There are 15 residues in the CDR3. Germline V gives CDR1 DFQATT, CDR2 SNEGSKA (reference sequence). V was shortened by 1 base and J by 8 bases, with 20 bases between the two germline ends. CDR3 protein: CSARGLWDSEEEAFF. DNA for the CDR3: TGCAGTGCTAGAGGACTCTGGGACTCCGAAGAGGAAGCTTTCTTT.

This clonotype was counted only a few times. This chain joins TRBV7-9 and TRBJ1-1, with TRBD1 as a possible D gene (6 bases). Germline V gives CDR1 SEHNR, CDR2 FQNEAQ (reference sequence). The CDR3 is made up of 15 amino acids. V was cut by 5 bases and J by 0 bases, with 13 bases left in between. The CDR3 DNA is TGTGCCAGCAGCCCCTGGGGGGGCATGAACACTGAAGCTTTCTTT. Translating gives CASSPWGGMNTEAFF.

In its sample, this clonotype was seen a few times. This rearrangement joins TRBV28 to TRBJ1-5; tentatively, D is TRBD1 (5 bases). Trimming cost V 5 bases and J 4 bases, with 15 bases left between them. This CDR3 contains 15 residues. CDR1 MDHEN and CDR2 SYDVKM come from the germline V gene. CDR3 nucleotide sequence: TGTGCCAGCAGTACCCCAGGAGGGGCGAATCAGCCCCAGCATTTT. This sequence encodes CASSTPGGANQPQHF.

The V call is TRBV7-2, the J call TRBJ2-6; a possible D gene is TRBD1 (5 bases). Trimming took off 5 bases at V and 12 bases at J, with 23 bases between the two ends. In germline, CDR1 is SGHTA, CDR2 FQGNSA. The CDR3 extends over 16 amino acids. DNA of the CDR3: TGTGCCAGCAGCCTATCCCCTGGACACGCAGCGTTCGTCCTGACTTTC. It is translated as CASSLSPGHAAFVLTF.

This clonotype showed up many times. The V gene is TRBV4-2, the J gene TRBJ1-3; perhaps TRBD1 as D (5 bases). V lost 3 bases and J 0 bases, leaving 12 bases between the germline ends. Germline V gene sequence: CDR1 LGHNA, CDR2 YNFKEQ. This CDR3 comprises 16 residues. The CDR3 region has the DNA TGTGCCAGCAGCCAGGCCCTTGGGGCCTCTGGAAACACCATATATTTT. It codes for CASSQALGASGNTIYF.

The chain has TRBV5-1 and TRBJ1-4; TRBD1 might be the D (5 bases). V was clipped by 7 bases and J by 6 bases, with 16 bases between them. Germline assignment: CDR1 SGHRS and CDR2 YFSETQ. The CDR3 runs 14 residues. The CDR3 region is CASRTLGGDEKLFF. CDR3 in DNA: TGCGCCAGCCGGACCCTCGGGGGGGATGAAAAACTGTTTTTT.

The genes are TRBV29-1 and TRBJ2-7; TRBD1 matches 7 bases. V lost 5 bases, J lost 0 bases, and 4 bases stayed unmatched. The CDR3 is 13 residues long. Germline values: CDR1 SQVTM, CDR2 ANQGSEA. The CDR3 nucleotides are TGCAGCGTTAAACGGGACAGCTCCTACGAGCAGTACTTC. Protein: CSVKRDSSYEQYF.

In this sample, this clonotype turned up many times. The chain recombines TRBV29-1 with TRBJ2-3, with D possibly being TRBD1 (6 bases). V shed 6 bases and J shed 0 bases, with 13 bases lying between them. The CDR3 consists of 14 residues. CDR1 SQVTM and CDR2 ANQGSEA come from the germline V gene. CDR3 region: CSVSRDTSTDTQYF. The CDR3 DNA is TGCAGCGTGTCCCGGGACACTAGCACAGATACGCAGTATTTT.

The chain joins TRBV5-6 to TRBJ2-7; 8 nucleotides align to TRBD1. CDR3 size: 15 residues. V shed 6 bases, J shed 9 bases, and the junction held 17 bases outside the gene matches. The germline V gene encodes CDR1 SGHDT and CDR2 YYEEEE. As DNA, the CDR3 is TGTGCCAGCACCCTGAGCGGACAGGGCGCTCGGGGGCAGTACTTC. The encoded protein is CASTLSGQGARGQYF.

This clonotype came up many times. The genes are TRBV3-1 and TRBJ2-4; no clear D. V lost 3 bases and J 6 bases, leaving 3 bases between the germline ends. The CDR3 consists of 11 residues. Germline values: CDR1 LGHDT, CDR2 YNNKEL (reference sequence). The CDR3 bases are TGTGCCAGCAGCCATCGAAACATTCAGTACTTC. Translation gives CASSHRNIQYF.

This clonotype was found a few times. This chain's CDR3 is CASSPWIRGRGKETQYF. CDR3 DNA sequence: TGTGCCAGCTCACCATGGATTCGCGGCAGGGGAAAAGAGACCCAGTACTTC. V and J are TRBV18 and TRBJ2-5, with D maybe TRBD1 (6 bases). Germline loops: CDR1 KGHSH, CDR2 LQKENI. V dropped 2 bases and J dropped 3 bases, with 19 bases sitting between them. This CDR3 region has 17 residues.

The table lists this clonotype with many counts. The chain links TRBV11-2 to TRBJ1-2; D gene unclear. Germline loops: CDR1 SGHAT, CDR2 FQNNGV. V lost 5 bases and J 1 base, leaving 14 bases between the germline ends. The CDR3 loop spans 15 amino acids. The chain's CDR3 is CASSPFSGINYGYTF. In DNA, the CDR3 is TGTGCCAGCAGCCCCTTTTCGGGAATTAACTATGGCTACACCTTC.

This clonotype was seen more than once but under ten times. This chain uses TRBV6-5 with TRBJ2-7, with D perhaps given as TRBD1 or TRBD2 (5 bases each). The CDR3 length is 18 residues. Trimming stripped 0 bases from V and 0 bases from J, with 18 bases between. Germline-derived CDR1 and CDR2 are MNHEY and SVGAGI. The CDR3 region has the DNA TGTGCCAGCAGTTACTCGTCATCCGGGACCGAGAGCTCCTACGAGCAGTACTTC. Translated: CASSYSSSGTESSYEQYF.

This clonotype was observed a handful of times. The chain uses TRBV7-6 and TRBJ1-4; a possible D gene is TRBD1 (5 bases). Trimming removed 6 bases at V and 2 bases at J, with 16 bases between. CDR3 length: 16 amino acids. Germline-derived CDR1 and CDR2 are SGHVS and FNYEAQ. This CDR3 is CASRDPAGTTNEKLFF. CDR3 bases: TGTGCCAGCAGGGACCCGGCCGGGACCACTAATGAAAAACTGTTTTTT.

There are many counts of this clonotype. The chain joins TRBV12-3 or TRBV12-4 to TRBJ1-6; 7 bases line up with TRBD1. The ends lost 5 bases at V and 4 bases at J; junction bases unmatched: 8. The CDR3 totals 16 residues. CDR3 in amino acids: CASSPTPGQYNSPLHF. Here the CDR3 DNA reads TGTGCCAGCAGTCCGACGCCGGGACAGTATAATTCACCCCTCCACTTT.

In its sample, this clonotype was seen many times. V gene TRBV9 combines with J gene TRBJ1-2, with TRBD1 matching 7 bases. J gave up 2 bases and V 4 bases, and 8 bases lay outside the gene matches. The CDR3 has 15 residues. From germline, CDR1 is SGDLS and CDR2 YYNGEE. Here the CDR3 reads CASSLDREWNYGYTF. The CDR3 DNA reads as TGTGCCAGCAGCCTTGACAGGGAATGGAACTATGGCTACACCTTC.

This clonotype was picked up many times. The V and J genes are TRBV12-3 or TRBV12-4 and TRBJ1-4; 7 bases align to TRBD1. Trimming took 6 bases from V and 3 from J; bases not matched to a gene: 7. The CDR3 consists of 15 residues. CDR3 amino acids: CASSRYQGANEKLFF. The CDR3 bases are TGTGCCAGCAGCCGTTATCAGGGGGCTAATGAAAAACTGTTTTTT.

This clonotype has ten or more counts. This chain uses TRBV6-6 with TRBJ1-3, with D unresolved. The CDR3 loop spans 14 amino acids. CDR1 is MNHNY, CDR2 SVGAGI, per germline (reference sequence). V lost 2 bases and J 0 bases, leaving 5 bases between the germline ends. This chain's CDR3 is CASSYRSSGNTIYF. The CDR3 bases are TGTGCCAGCAGTTACCGGAGCTCTGGAAACACCATATATTTT.

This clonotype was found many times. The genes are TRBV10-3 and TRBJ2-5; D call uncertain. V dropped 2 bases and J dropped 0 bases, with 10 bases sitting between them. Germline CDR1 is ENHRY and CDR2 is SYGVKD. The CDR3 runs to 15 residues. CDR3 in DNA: TGTGCCATCAGTGAGCCCGTAGAGTACCAAGAGACCCAGTACTTC. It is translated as CAISEPVEYQETQYF.

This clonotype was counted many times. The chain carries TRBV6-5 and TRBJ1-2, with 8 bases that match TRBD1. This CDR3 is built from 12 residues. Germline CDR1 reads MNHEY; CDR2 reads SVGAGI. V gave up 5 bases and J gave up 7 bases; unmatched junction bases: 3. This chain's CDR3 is CASSQGATGYTF. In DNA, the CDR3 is TGTGCCAGCAGTCAGGGGGCGACTGGCTACACCTTC.

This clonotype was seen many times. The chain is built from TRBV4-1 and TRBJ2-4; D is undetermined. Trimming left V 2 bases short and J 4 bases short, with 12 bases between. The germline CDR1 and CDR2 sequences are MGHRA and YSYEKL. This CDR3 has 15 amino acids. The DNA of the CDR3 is TGCGCCAGCAGCCAACCAGTCGGGCCTAAAAACATTCAGTACTTC. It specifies CASSQPVGPKNIQYF.

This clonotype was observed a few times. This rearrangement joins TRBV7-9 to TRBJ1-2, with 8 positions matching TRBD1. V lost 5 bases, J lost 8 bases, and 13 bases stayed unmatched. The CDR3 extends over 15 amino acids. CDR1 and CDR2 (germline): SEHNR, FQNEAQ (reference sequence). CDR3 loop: CASSDGTGDLGGYTF. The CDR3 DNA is TGTGCCAGCAGCGATGGGACAGGCGATTTGGGAGGCTACACCTTC.

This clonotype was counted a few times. CDR3 sequence (DNA): TGTGCCAGCAGTTACGAGCGGGGGAGCACAGATACGCAGTATTTT. Residues: CASSYERGSTDTQYF. The V and J genes are TRBV6-5 and TRBJ2-3; TRBD2 aligns across 8 bases. This CDR3 has 15 amino acids. Germline values: CDR1 MNHEY, CDR2 SVGAGI. Trimming removed 2 bases from V and 0 bases from J; junction bases left unmatched: 1.

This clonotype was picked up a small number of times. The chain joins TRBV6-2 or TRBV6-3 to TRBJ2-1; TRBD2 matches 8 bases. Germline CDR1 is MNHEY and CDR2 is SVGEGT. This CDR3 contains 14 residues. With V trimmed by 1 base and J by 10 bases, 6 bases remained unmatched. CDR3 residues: CASSYFLAGREQFF. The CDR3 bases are TGTGCCAGCAGTTACTTCCTAGCGGGCCGGGAGCAGTTCTTC.

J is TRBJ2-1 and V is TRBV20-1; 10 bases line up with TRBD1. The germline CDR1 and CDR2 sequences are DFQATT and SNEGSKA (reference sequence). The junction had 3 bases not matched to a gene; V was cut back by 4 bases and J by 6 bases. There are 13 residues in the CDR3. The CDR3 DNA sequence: TGCAGTGCTATCAGGGACAGGGGCAATGAGCAGTTCTTC. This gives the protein CSAIRDRGNEQFF.

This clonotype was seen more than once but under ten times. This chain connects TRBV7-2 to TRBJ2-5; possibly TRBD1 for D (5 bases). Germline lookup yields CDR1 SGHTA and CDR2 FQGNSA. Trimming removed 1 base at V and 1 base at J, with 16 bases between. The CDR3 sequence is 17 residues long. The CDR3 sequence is CASSLVKVQAFQETQYF. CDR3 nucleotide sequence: TGTGCCAGCAGCTTAGTTAAAGTACAGGCCTTCCAAGAGACCCAGTACTTC.

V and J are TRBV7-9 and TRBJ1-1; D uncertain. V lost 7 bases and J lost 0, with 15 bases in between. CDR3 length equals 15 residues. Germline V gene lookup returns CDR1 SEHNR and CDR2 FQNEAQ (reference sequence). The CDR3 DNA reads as TGTGCCAGCAACCCTCCGGCAGGAGTGAACACTGAAGCTTTCTTT. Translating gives CASNPPAGVNTEAFF.

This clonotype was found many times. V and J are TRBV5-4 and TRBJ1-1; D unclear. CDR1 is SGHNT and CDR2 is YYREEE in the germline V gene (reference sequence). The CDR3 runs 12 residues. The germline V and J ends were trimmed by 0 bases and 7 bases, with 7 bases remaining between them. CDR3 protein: CASSLVAGEAFF. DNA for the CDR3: TGTGCCAGCAGCTTGGTGGCAGGTGAAGCTTTCTTT.

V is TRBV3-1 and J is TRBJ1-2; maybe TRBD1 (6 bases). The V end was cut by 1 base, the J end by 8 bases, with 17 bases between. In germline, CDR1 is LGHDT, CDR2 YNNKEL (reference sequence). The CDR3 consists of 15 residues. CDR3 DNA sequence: TGTGCCAGCAGCCAAGGTCCAGGGGAAGCAAGCGGCTACACCTTC. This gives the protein CASSQGPGEASGYTF.

The DNA of the CDR3 is TGCAGTGCTAGACCCCCGGGAGGGAACTACGAGCAGTACTTC. Its protein product is CSARPPGGNYEQYF. The chain has TRBV20-1 and TRBJ2-7; 8 bases line up with TRBD2. Per the germline V gene, CDR1 is DFQATT and CDR2 is SNEGSKA (reference sequence). There are 14 residues in the CDR3. With 2 bases clipped from V and 3 bases from J, the junction kept 6 bases outside the gene matches.